A selection of T cell receptor beta chains follows, all from one sample in a study of identical twins. MiXCR, run by TCRdb on the 5' RACE reads, gives a single entry per CDR3 protein. The sample lists roughly 750,000 distinct CDR3 sequences; less than 25% were seen once. The sample was also reused in another study, on T cells expressing NK-cell markers.

The sample comprised PBMCs. These receptors all come from a woman between 18 and 30 years old in good health. Each CDR3 is given with its conserved first and last residue. Each record gives: J gene, clone size, V gene, D gene, CDR3 length, CDR3 protein, CDR3 DNA. D genes are given only for firm matches. Size tells how often a clone was seen (once, few, many) or the class of an expanded clone, and some rows leave it out.

j_gene: TRBJ2-3; abundance: -; v_gene: TRBV20-1; d_gene: -; len: 12; CDR3aa: CSAAEARDTQYF; CDR3nt: TGCAGTGCTGCCGAGGCTAGGGATACGCAGTATTTT
j_gene: TRBJ2-1; abundance: -; v_gene: TRBV10-3; d_gene: TRBD2; len: 16; CDR3aa: CAITPPASGTLNEQFF; CDR3nt: TGTGCCATCACTCCCCCGGCCAGCGGGACCCTAAATGAGCAGTTCTTC
j_gene: TRBJ2-1; abundance: many; v_gene: TRBV20-1; d_gene: -; len: 11; CDR3aa: CSARDWGEQFF; CDR3nt: TGCAGTGCTAGAGATTGGGGTGAGCAGTTCTTC
j_gene: TRBJ1-2; abundance: many; v_gene: TRBV6-1; d_gene: TRBD1; len: 13; CDR3aa: CASKQGANYGYTF; CDR3nt: TGTGCCAGCAAGCAGGGGGCTAACTATGGCTACACCTTC
j_gene: TRBJ2-3; abundance: -; v_gene: TRBV20-1; d_gene: TRBD1; len: 13; CDR3aa: CSVSGQGTDTQYF; CDR3nt: TGCAGTGTTTCGGGACAGGGCACAGATACGCAGTATTTT
j_gene: TRBJ2-7; abundance: many; v_gene: TRBV25-1; d_gene: -; len: 11; CDR3aa: CASSVTHEQYF; CDR3nt: TGTGCCAGCAGTGTAACCCACGAGCAGTACTTC
j_gene: TRBJ2-1; abundance: many; v_gene: TRBV29-1; d_gene: -; len: 13; CDR3aa: CSVDFAIYNEQFF; CDR3nt: TGCAGCGTTGATTTTGCGATCTACAATGAGCAGTTCTTC
j_gene: TRBJ2-7; abundance: few; v_gene: TRBV20-1; d_gene: -; len: 14; CDR3aa: CSAFPREAHWEQYF; CDR3nt: TGCAGTGCCTTCCCGCGAGAGGCCCATTGGGAGCAGTACTTC
j_gene: TRBJ2-7; abundance: few; v_gene: TRBV6-6; d_gene: -; len: 12; CDR3aa: CASSGKAYEQYF; CDR3nt: TGTGCCAGCAGCGGCAAAGCCTACGAGCAGTACTTC
j_gene: TRBJ2-3; abundance: -; v_gene: TRBV29-1; d_gene: -; len: 14; CDR3aa: CSVVDVLTTDTQYF; CDR3nt: TGCAGCGTTGTCGACGTACTAACCACAGATACGCAGTATTTT
j_gene: TRBJ1-1; abundance: -; v_gene: TRBV11-2; d_gene: -; len: 19; CDR3aa: CASSLGFATATFLNTEAFF; CDR3nt: TGTGCCAGCAGCTTAGGTTTTGCGACAGCCACCTTTTTGAACACTGAAGCTTTCTTT
j_gene: TRBJ2-3; abundance: few; v_gene: TRBV9; d_gene: TRBD2; len: 13; CDR3aa: CASNSGGRDTQYF; CDR3nt: TGTGCCAGCAACTCGGGGGGTAGAGATACGCAGTATTTT
j_gene: TRBJ2-1; abundance: -; v_gene: TRBV20-1; d_gene: -; len: 14; CDR3aa: CTLHRADSYNEQFF; CDR3nt: TGCACCCTCCACAGGGCCGACTCCTACAATGAGCAGTTCTTC
j_gene: TRBJ2-1; abundance: many; v_gene: TRBV12-3/TRBV12-4; d_gene: -; len: 13; CDR3aa: CASSESSVGEQFF; CDR3nt: TGTGCCAGCAGCGAGTCCTCTGTTGGTGAGCAGTTCTTC
j_gene: TRBJ2-7; abundance: few; v_gene: TRBV15; d_gene: -; len: 14; CDR3aa: CATSRGGSSYEQYF; CDR3nt: TGTGCCACCAGCAGAGGGGGGTCCTCCTACGAGCAGTACTTC
j_gene: TRBJ2-1; abundance: -; v_gene: TRBV12-3/TRBV12-4; d_gene: -; len: 12; CDR3aa: CASSLRKNEQFF; CDR3nt: TGTGCCAGCAGTTTGCGGAAGAATGAGCAGTTCTTC
j_gene: TRBJ1-1; abundance: many; v_gene: TRBV5-1; d_gene: -; len: 14; CDR3aa: CASSLELGATEAFF; CDR3nt: TGCGCCAGCAGCTTGGAATTAGGGGCGACTGAAGCTTTCTTT
j_gene: TRBJ2-7; abundance: -; v_gene: TRBV20-1; d_gene: -; len: 13; CDR3aa: CSASRGGAYEQYF; CDR3nt: TGCAGTGCTAGTCGAGGCGGGGCCTACGAGCAGTACTTC
j_gene: TRBJ2-7; abundance: few; v_gene: TRBV7-2; d_gene: TRBD2; len: 16; CDR3aa: CASSPDWTSGVYEQYF; CDR3nt: TGTGCCAGCAGCCCTGACTGGACTAGCGGGGTCTACGAGCAGTACTTC
j_gene: TRBJ2-7; abundance: -; v_gene: TRBV12-3/TRBV12-4; d_gene: -; len: 15; CDR3aa: CASSTDPGLAFGQYF; CDR3nt: TGTGCCAGCAGCACAGATCCGGGACTCGCTTTTGGGCAGTACTTC
j_gene: TRBJ2-5; abundance: many; v_gene: TRBV5-1; d_gene: -; len: 13; CDR3aa: CASSPRRGETQYF; CDR3nt: TGCGCCAGCAGCCCGCGAAGGGGTGAGACCCAGTACTTC
j_gene: TRBJ2-7; abundance: few; v_gene: TRBV6-5; d_gene: -; len: 17; CDR3aa: CASSYSSGGTGAYEQYF; CDR3nt: TGTGCCAGCAGTTACTCGAGTGGGGGGACGGGGGCCTACGAGCAGTACTTC
j_gene: TRBJ1-1; abundance: few; v_gene: TRBV12-3/TRBV12-4; d_gene: -; len: 13; CDR3aa: CATGRSFNTEAFF; CDR3nt: TGTGCCACTGGCAGATCCTTCAACACTGAAGCTTTCTTT
j_gene: TRBJ2-1; abundance: -; v_gene: TRBV7-3; d_gene: -; len: 12; CDR3aa: CASSSPPGEQFF; CDR3nt: TGTGCCAGCAGCTCCCCCCCGGGTGAGCAGTTCTTC
j_gene: TRBJ2-7; abundance: few; v_gene: TRBV20-1; d_gene: TRBD2; len: 15; CDR3aa: CSASSGTRIGTEQYF; CDR3nt: TGCAGTGCTAGTTCCGGGACTAGAATCGGGACCGAGCAGTACTTC
j_gene: TRBJ2-7; abundance: -; v_gene: TRBV21-1; d_gene: -; len: 15; CDR3aa: CASSKGGTGPYEQYF; CDR3nt: TGTGCCAGCAGCAAGGGGGGGACAGGTCCCTACGAGCAGTACTTC
j_gene: TRBJ2-3; abundance: -; v_gene: TRBV2; d_gene: TRBD1; len: 14; CDR3aa: CASSRQGRSDTQYF; CDR3nt: TGTGCCAGCAGCCGACAGGGAAGGTCAGATACGCAGTATTTT
j_gene: TRBJ2-7; abundance: few; v_gene: TRBV20-1; d_gene: -; len: 13; CDR3aa: CSATNRGGYEQYF; CDR3nt: TGCAGTGCGACGAACAGGGGGGGGTACGAGCAGTACTTC
j_gene: TRBJ2-4; abundance: -; v_gene: TRBV11-2; d_gene: TRBD1; len: 21; CDR3aa: CASSPNSPGTGQNLAKNIQYF; CDR3nt: TGTGCCAGCAGCCCGAACTCTCCCGGGACAGGCCAAAATCTAGCCAAAAACATTCAGTACTTC
j_gene: TRBJ2-7; abundance: many; v_gene: TRBV10-3; d_gene: -; len: 12; CDR3aa: CAISEYFNEQYF; CDR3nt: TGTGCCATCAGTGAGTACTTCAACGAGCAGTACTTC
j_gene: TRBJ2-3; abundance: few; v_gene: TRBV12-3/TRBV12-4; d_gene: -; len: 15; CDR3aa: CASSPNGGRGDTQYF; CDR3nt: TGTGCCAGCAGTCCTAACGGCGGGCGTGGAGATACGCAGTATTTT
j_gene: TRBJ2-3; abundance: few; v_gene: TRBV6-5; d_gene: TRBD2; len: 16; CDR3aa: CASSYGGRGFTDTQYF; CDR3nt: TGTGCCAGCAGCTACGGGGGGAGAGGTTTCACAGATACGCAGTATTTT
j_gene: TRBJ2-1; abundance: few; v_gene: TRBV6-2/TRBV6-3; d_gene: TRBD2; len: 17; CDR3aa: CASSWSPASGAYNEQFF; CDR3nt: TGTGCCAGCAGTTGGAGTCCCGCTAGCGGGGCCTACAATGAGCAGTTCTTC
j_gene: TRBJ1-2; abundance: -; v_gene: TRBV29-1; d_gene: -; len: 12; CDR3aa: CSVEGRSYGYTF; CDR3nt: TGCAGCGTTGAAGGACGATCCTATGGCTACACCTTC
j_gene: TRBJ1-1; abundance: -; v_gene: TRBV7-9; d_gene: -; len: 13; CDR3aa: CASSFVENTEAFF; CDR3nt: TGTGCCAGCAGCTTCGTCGAGAACACTGAAGCTTTCTTT
j_gene: TRBJ2-7; abundance: once; v_gene: TRBV12-3/TRBV12-4; d_gene: -; len: 14; CDR3aa: CASGKGGYSYEQYF; CDR3nt: TGTGCCAGCGGCAAGGGCGGGTACTCCTACGAGCAGTACTTC
j_gene: TRBJ2-4; abundance: -; v_gene: TRBV4-3; d_gene: -; len: 13; CDR3aa: CASSQESKNIQYF; CDR3nt: TGCGCCAGCAGCCAAGAGTCCAAAAACATTCAGTACTTC
j_gene: TRBJ2-2; abundance: few; v_gene: TRBV6-5; d_gene: -; len: 11; CDR3aa: CASSYARELFF; CDR3nt: TGTGCCAGCAGTTACGCCCGGGAGCTGTTTTTT
j_gene: TRBJ2-1; abundance: -; v_gene: TRBV7-9; d_gene: TRBD1; len: 15; CDR3aa: CASSAYPGQGNEQFF; CDR3nt: TGTGCCAGCAGCGCCTATCCGGGACAGGGGAATGAGCAGTTCTTC